The present TCR beta chain was sequenced within a study of T cells in Graves' hyperthyroidism and ophthalmopathy. General study points: Also found in blood were most expanded thyroid clonotypes above 0.001. Ophthalmopathy and stable hyperthyroidism were told apart by a 13 V-J model.

Amplified TCR beta CDR3 regions derived from RNA transcripts. During a first-round RT-PCR of the TCR CDR3, the HTBI primer set was used. TCRdb processed the multiplex PCR reads anew with MiXCR; each CDR3 protein has one entry. Counted here are more than 350,000 distinct CDR3 sequences, approximately 16% occurring once; the ten biggest clones make up roughly 19%. With respect to this clonotype: Its antigen is unknown.

The trim removed 5 bases at V and 2 bases at J, leaving 5 bases unmatched. Germline V CDR1 and CDR2: SGHRS, YFSETQ. This CDR3 has 14 residues. This TCR was sampled from a woman between 55 and 75 years old with Graves' ophthalmopathy. This chain joins TRBV5-1 and TRBJ2-7; TRBD2 matches 9 bases. Sequences were obtained from blood. The CDR3: CASSSQREAYEQYF. As DNA, the CDR3 is TGCGCCAGCAGTAGTCAGCGGGAGGCCTACGAGCAGTACTTC.